This TCR beta chain stems from a study of beta chain features in type 1 diabetes. Findings of the study overall: Researchers report that Type 1 diabetes patients had moderately but significantly shorter TCRB CDR3s across all four CD4+ subsets.

This clone was seen only a few times. Its antigen is still unknown. The whole isolated RNA underwent reverse transcription, so sequencing captured expressed TCRB transcripts. Sequenced by immunoSEQ multiplex PCR; TCRdb stores in-frame clones only, minus some. The sample includes more than 250,000 clones, around 21% seen only once; the top ten take 0.028%. V was pared by 0 bases and J by 4 bases, with 1 base of the junction left unmatched. This CDR3 comprises 16 residues. The germline CDR1 and CDR2 sequences are SGHRS and YFSETQ. The TCR sequence derives from a woman in her thirties or forties with type 1 diabetes. The V and J genes are TRBV5-1 and TRBJ2-2, with 12 bases fitting TRBD2. Sequencing was carried out using naive CD4+ T cells from blood. In DNA, the CDR3 is TGCGCCAGCAGCTTGGAGGGACTAGCGGGCACCGGGGAGCTGTTTTTT. Protein: CASSLEGLAGTGELFF.